The clone carrying this T cell receptor beta chain has at least ten counts. The data were obtained in a study of CD8 T cells in ankylosing spondylitis. CDR3 length: 14 amino acids. The V segment lost 7 bases and the J segment 3 bases; nucleotides outside the gene matches: 9. In germline, CDR1 is SQVTM, CDR2 ANQGSEA. In TCRdb, the 5' RACE reads were re-called with MiXCR into one record per CDR3 protein. The sample consists of fewer than 250,000 distinct CDR3 sequences, roughly a tenth of them appearing once. The sequence was collected from a male donor with ankylosing spondylitis or in good health (not recorded which). The sequenced sample was blood, either unsorted or a sorted T cell fraction (not recorded which). The gene calls are TRBV29-1 and TRBJ1-1, with 9 positions matching TRBD1. The CDR3 spells CSAIRTGVDTEAFF. The DNA of the CDR3 is TGCAGCGCTATCAGGACAGGGGTGGACACTGAAGCTTTCTTT.